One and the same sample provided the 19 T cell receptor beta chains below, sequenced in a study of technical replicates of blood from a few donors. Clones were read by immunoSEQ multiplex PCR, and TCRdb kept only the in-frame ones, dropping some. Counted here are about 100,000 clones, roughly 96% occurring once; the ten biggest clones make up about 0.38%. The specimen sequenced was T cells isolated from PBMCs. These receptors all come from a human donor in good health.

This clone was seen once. This CDR3 reads CASSFQGAPGTEAFF. The CDR3 nucleotides read TGTGCCAGCAGCTTCCAGGGGGCCCCAGGAACTGAAGCTTTCTTT. The chain combines TRBV7-6 with TRBJ1-1; 8 nucleotides match TRBD1. Germline V lookup: CDR1 SGHVS, CDR2 FNYEAQ. J gave up 5 bases and V 3 bases, and 8 bases lay outside the gene matches. The CDR3 totals 15 residues.

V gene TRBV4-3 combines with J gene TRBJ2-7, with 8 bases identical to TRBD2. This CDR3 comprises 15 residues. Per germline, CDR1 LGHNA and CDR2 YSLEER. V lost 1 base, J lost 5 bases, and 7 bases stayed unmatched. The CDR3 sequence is CASSQGEREINEQYF. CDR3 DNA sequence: TGCGCCAGCAGCCAAGGCGAGCGGGAGATCAACGAGCAGTACTTC.

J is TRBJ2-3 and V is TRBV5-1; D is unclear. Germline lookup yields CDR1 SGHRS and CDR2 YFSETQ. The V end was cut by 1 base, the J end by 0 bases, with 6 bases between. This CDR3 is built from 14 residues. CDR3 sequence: CASSLTASTDTQYF. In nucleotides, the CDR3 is TGCGCCAGCAGCTTGACAGCTAGCACAGATACGCAGTATTTT. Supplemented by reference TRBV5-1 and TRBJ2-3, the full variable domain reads KAGVTQTPRYLIKTRGQQVTLSCSPISGHRSVSWYQQTPGQGLQFLFEYFSETQRNKGNFPGRFSGRQFSNSRSEMNVSTLELGDSALYLCASSLTASTDTQYFGPGTRLTVL.

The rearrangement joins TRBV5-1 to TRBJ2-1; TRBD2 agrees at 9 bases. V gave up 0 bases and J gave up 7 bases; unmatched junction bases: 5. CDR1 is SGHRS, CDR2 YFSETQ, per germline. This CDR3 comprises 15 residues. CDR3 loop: CASSLDSGSRNEQFF. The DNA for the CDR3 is TGCGCCAGCAGCTTGGATAGCGGGAGTCGTAATGAGCAGTTCTTC.

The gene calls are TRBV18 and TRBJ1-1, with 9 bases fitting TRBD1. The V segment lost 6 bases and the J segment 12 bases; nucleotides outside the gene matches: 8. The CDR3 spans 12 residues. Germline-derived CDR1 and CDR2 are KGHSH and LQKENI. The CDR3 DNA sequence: TGTGCCAGCTCCCCGGGACAGGGAAACACTTTCTTT. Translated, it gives CASSPGQGNTFF.

This chain's CDR3 is CASSYEANEQYF. CDR3 nucleotide sequence: TGTGCCAGCAGCTACGAGGCAAACGAGCAGTACTTC. V usage is TRBV7-9 and J usage is TRBJ2-7; D unresolved. This CDR3 region has 12 residues. The ends were cut back, 4 bases at V and 5 bases at J, with 9 bases in the middle. Germline lookup yields CDR1 SEHNR and CDR2 FQNEAQ (reference sequence).

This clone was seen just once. DNA for the CDR3: TGTGCCAGCAGTTCGAAACGAACAGGGGGGGACTATGGCTACACCTTC. This gives the protein CASSSKRTGGDYGYTF. The J gene is TRBJ1-2, the V gene TRBV7-6; TRBD1 agrees at 8 bases. V shed 6 bases and J 3 bases; nucleotides not matched to a gene: 12. Germline V CDR1 and CDR2: SGHVS, FNYEAQ. The CDR3 spans 16 residues.

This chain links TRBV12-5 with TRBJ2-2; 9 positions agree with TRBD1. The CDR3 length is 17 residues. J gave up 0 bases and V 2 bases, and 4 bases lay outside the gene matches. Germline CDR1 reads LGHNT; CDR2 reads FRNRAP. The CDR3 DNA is TGTGCTAGTGGTTTGAAACAGGGGGCAACGAACACCGGGGAGCTGTTTTTT. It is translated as CASGLKQGATNTGELFF.

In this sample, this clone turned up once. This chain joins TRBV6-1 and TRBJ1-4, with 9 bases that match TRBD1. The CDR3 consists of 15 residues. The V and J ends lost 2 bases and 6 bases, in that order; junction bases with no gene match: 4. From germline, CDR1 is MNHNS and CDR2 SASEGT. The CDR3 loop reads CASSESRDRDEKLFF. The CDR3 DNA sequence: TGTGCCAGCAGTGAATCCCGGGACAGGGATGAAAAACTGTTTTTT.

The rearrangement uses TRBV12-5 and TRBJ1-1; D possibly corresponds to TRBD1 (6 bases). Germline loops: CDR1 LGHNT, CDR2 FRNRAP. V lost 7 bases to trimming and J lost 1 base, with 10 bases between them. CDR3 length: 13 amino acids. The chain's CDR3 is CASARGANTEAFF. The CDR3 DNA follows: TGTGCTAGTGCCAGGGGCGCGAACACTGAAGCTTTCTTT.

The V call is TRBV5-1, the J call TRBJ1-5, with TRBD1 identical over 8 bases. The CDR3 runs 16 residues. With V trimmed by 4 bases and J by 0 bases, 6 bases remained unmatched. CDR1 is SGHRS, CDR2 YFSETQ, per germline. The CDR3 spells CASSPGDRYSNQPQHF. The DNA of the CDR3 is TGCGCCAGCAGCCCCGGGGACAGGTATAGCAATCAGCCCCAGCATTTT.

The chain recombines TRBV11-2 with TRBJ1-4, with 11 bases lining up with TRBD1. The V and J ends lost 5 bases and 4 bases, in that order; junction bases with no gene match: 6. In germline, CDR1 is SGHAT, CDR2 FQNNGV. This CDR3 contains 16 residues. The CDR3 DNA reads TGTGCCAGCAGCATAGGGACAGGGGGGATTAATGAAAAACTGTTTTTT. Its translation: CASSIGTGGINEKLFF.

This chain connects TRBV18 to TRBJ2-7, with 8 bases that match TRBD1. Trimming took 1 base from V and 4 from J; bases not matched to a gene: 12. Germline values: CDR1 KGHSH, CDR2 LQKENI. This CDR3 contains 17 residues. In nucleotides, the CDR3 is TGTGCCAGCTCACCACTTCACCCCGGACAGGGTGGTTACGAGCAGTACTTC. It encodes CASSPLHPGQGGYEQYF.

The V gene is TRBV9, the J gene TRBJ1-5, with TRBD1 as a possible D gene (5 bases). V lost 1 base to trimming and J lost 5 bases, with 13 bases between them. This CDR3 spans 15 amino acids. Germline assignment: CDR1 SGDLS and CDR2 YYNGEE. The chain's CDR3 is CASSVSGLGDQPQHF. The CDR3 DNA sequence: TGTGCCAGCAGCGTATCTGGTTTAGGGGATCAGCCCCAGCATTTT.

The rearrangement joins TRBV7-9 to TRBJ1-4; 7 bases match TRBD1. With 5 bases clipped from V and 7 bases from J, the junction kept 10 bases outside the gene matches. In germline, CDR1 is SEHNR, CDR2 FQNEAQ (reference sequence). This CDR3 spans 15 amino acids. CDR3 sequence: CASSVDRDRGEKLFF. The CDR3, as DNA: TGTGCCAGCAGCGTGGACCGGGACAGAGGTGAAAAACTGTTTTTT.

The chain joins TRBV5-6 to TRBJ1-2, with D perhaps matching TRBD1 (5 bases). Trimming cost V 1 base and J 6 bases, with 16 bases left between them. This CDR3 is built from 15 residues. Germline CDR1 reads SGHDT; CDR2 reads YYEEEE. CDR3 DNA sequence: TGTGCCAGCAGCTTGTTTTTTATACGGGGGAATGGCTACACCTTC. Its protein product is CASSLFFIRGNGYTF.

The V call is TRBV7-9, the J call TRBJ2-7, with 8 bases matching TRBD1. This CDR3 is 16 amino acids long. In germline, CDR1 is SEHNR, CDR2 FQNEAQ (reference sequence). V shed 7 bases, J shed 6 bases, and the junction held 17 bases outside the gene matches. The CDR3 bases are TGTGCCAGCACCCCTTGGACAGGGACGTCTGGTGGCGAGCAGTACTTC. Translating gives CASTPWTGTSGGEQYF.

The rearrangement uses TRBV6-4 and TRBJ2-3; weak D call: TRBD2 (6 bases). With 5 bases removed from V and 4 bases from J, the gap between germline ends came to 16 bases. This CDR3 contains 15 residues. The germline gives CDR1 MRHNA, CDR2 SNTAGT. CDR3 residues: CASSREQGWSDTQYF. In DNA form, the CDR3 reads TGTGCCAGCAGTCGGGAGCAGGGCTGGTCAGATACGCAGTATTTT.

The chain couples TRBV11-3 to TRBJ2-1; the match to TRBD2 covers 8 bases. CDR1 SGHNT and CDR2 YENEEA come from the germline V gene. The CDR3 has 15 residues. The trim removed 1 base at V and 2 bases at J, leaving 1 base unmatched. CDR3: CASSLAGRAYNEQFF. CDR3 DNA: TGTGCCAGCAGCTTAGCCGGGAGGGCCTACAATGAGCAGTTCTTC. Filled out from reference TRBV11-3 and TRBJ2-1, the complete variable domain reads EAGVVQSPRYKIIEKKQPVAFWCNPISGHNTLYWYLQNLGQGPELLIRYENEEAVDDSQLPKDRFSAERLKGVDSTLKIQPAELGDSAVYLCASSLAGRAYNEQFFGPGTRLTVL.